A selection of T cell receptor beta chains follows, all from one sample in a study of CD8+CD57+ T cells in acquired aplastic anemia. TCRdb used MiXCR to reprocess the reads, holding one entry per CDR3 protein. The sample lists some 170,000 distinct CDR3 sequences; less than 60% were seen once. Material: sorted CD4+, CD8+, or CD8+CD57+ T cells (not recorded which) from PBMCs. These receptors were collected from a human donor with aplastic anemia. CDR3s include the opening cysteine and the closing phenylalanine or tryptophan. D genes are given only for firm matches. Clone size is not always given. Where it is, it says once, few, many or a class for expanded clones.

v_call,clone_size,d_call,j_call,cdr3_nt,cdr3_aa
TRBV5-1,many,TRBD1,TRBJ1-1,TGCGCCAGCAGCTCCACAGGGGGAAACACTGAAGCTTTCTTT,CASSSTGGNTEAFF
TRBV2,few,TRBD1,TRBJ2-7,TGTGCCAGCAGTGAAGGGGGGACAGCCACTTATCGCTTC,CASSEGGTATYRF
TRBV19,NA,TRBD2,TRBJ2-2,TGTGCCAGTAGTATAGCCCCCCAAATAGCGGGAGGGCCACACGGGGAGCTGTTTTTT,CASSIAPQIAGGPHGELFF
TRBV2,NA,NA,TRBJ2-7,TGTGCCAGCAGCCCAACTGGACAGACCTACGAGCAGTACTTC,CASSPTGQTYEQYF
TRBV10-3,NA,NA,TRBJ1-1,TGTGCCATCAGTGCTCCTGGAATGAACACTGAAGCTTTCTTT,CAISAPGMNTEAFF
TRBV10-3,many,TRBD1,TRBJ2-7,TGTGCCATCAGTGGGCCCGGACAGGGGTCCTACGAGCAGTACTTC,CAISGPGQGSYEQYF
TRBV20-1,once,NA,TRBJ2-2,TGCAGTGCTAGAGATCGGGACACCGGGGAGCTGTTTTTT,CSARDRDTGELFF
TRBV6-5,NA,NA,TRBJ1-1,TGTGCCAGCAGTTACGTGGGTCCACAGAACACTGAAGCCTTCTTT,CASSYVGPQNTEAFF
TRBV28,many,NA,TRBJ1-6,TGTGCCAGCAGTTTTGATGGGACACTAAATTCACCCCTCCACTTT,CASSFDGTLNSPLHF
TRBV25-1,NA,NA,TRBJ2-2,TGTGCCAGCAGTGAATTTGGGGGAGTTGCCGGGGAGCTGTTTTTT,CASSEFGGVAGELFF
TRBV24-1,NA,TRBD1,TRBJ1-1,TGTGCCACTCGAGGCACAGGGGTGAACACTGAAGCTTTCTTT,CATRGTGVNTEAFF
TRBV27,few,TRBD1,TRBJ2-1,TGTGCCAGTCTCCGGGGGACAGGGGGCAATGAGCAGTTCTTC,CASLRGTGGNEQFF
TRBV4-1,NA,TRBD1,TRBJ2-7,TGCGCCAGCAGCTACGGACAGGGCCACTACGAGCAGTACTTC,CASSYGQGHYEQYF
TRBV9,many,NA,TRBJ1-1,TGTGCCAGCAGCGTAGCAACAGCAAACACTGAAGCTTTCTTT,CASSVATANTEAFF
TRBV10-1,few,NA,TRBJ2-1,TGCGCCAGCAGTGGAGGCCACCTCGGCAATGAGCAGTTCTTC,CASSGGHLGNEQFF